This T cell receptor beta chain was obtained from a study of cytomegalovirus exposure and HLA in healthy donors. Findings and caveats of the study: It has been reported that TCR beta sequences accurately predicted the HLA-A and HLA-B alleles of most subjects.

The PCR employed 60 Vbeta primers together with 13 Jbeta primers. TCRdb's copy holds only in-frame clones and misses some; the assay was immunoSEQ multiplex PCR. The sample records 200,000 to 300,000 clones, roughly 87% being singletons. The CDR3 contains 14 residues. Germline trimming cut 3 bases from V and 4 bases from J; bases unmatched to any gene: 3. Germline CDR1 SGDLS, CDR2 YYNGEE. To note about this clone: Its antigen is as yet unknown.

This clonotype originated in a woman in her 40s in good health and CMV-seropositive. The sequenced sample consisted of PBMCs. The chain recombines TRBV9 with TRBJ2-3; 9 nucleotides line up with TRBD1. The CDR3 coding sequence is TGTGCCAGCAGCGCTACAGGGGGCCCAGATACGCAGTATTTT. It specifies CASSATGGPDTQYF.